This T cell receptor beta chain derives from a study of identical twins. Trimming at V came to 1 base and at J to 7 bases, leaving 7 bases not matched to a gene. Germline CDR1 is MDHEN and CDR2 is SYDVKM. The CDR3 totals 15 residues. Turning to this clonotype: The antigen remains undetermined.

Unique molecular identifiers were present on the cDNA, which also gained a universal primer site by template switching. TCRdb reanalysed the 5' RACE reads using MiXCR and keeps one entry per CDR3 protein. The sample gives around 490,000 distinct CDR3 sequences, about 13% of which show up once; 0.98% is in the top ten. Study-wide points: Beta out-of-frame sequences showed weaker excess sharing between twins. Those out-of-frame alpha sequences shared by twins showed an excess of low generation probability. Whereas memory repertoires showed no such difference, abundant cord blood beta clonotypes carried fewer insertions.

These same records also appear under a second study, on yellow fever vaccine responses in identical twins.

The receptor comes from a woman in her late teens or twenties in good health. This chain joins TRBV28 and TRBJ2-1, with TRBD1 matching over 7 bases. The sequenced sample consisted of CD4+ T cells sorted from blood. In DNA, the CDR3 is TGTGCCAGCAGTTTATCGACAGGGTGGAGGAATGAGCAGTTCTTC. Residues: CASSLSTGWRNEQFF.